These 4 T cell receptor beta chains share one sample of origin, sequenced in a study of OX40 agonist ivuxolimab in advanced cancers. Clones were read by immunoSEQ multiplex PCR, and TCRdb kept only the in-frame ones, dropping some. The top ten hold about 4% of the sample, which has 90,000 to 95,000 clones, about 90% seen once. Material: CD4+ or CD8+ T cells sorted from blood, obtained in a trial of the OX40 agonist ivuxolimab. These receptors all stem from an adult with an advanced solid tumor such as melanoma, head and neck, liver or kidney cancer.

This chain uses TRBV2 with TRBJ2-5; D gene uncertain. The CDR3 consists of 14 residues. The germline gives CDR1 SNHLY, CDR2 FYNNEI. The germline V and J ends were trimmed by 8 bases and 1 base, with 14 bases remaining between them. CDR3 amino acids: CASLFQPLQETQYF. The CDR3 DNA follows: TGTGCCAGCCTTTTTCAACCGCTCCAAGAGACCCAGTACTTC.

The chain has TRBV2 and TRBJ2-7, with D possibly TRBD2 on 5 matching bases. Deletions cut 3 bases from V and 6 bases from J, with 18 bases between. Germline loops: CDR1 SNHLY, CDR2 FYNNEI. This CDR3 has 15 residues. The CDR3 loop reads CASSDLATFLAEQYF. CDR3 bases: TGTGCCAGCAGTGACCTAGCTACTTTCCTTGCCGAGCAGTACTTC.

In nucleotides, the CDR3 is TGTGCCAGCAGCTTAGAACTGGGACTAGCGGGTTCCTACAATGAGCAGTTCTTC. This sequence encodes CASSLELGLAGSYNEQFF. The V gene is TRBV7-2, the J gene TRBJ2-1, with 12 bases fitting TRBD2. The germline gives CDR1 SGHTA, CDR2 FQGNSA. This CDR3 is 18 amino acids long. V shed 1 base, J shed 1 base, and the junction held 5 bases outside the gene matches.

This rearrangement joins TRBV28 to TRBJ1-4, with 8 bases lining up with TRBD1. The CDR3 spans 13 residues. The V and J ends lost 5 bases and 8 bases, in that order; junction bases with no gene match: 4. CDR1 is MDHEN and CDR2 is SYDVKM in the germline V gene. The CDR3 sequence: CASSPGGWEKLFF. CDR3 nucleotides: TGTGCCAGCAGTCCAGGGGGCTGGGAAAAACTGTTTTTT.